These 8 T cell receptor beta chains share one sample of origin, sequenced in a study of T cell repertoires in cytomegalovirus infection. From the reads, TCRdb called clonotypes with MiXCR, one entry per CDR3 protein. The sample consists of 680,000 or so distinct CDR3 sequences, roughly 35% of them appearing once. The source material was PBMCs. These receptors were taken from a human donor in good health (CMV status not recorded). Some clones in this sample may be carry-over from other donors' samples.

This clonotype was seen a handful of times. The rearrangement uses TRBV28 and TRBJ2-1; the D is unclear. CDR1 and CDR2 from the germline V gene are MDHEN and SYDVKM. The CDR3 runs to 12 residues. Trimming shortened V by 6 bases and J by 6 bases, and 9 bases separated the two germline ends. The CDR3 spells CASSIPFNEQFF. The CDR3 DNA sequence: TGTGCCAGCAGCATACCATTCAATGAGCAGTTCTTC. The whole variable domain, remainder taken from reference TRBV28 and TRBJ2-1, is DVKVTQSSRYLVKRTGEKVFLECVQDMDHENMFWYRQDPGLGLRLIYFSYDVKMKEKGDIPEGYSVSREKKERFSLILESASTNQTSMYLCASSIPFNEQFFGPGTRLTVL.

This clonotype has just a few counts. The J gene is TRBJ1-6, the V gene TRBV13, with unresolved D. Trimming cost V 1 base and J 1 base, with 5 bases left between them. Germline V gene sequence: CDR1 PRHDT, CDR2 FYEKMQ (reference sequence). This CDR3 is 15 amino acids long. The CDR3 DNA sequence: TGTGCCAGCAGCTTAGAGATGTCCTATAATTCACCCCTCCACTTT. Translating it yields CASSLEMSYNSPLHF.

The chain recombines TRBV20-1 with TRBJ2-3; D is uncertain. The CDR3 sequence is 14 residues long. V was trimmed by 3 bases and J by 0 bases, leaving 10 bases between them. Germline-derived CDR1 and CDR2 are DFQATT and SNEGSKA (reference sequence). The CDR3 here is CSARQATSTDTQYF. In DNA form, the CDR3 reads TGCAGTGCTAGGCAGGCAACTAGCACAGATACGCAGTATTTT.

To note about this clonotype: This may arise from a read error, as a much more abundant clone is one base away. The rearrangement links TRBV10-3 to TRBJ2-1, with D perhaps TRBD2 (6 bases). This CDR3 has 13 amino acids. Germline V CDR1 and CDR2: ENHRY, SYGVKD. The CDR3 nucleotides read TGTGCCATTCGGGACTCCCTCTACAATGAGCAGGTCTTC. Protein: CAIRDSLYNEQVF.

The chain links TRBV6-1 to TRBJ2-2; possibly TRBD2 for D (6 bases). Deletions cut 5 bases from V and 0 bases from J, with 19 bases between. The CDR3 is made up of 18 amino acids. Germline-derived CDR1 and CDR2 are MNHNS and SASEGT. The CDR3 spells CASSRRGGIYPNTGELFF. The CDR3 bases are TGTGCCAGCAGTCGGCGGGGCGGAATCTACCCGAACACCGGGGAGCTGTTTTTT.

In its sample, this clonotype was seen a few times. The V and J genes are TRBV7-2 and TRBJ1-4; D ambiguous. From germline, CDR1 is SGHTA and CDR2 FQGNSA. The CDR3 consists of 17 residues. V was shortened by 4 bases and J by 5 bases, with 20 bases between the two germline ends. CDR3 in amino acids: CASSSLPLRRRNEKLFF. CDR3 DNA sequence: TGTGCCAGCAGCTCGCTACCATTGCGGAGACGGAATGAAAAACTGTTTTTT.

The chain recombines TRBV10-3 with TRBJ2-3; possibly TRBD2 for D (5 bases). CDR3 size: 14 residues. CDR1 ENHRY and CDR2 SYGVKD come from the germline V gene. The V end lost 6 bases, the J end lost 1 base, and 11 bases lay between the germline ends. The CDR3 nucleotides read TGTGCCATCAGCCTCCTAGCAGGCACAGATACGCAGTATTTT. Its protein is CAISLLAGTDTQYF.

The CDR3 bases are TGTGCCAGCAGCTTAGATTCTGGGGCAGGGCGGATGTCCTACAATGAGCAGTTCTTC. Residues: CASSLDSGAGRMSYNEQFF. The chain has TRBV11-1 and TRBJ2-1; tentatively, D is TRBD1 (5 bases). Trimming removed 1 base at V and 1 base at J, with 20 bases between. The V gene's germline CDR1 is SGHAT and CDR2 FQDESV (reference sequence). CDR3 length: 19 residues.